What follows are 27 T cell receptor beta chains derived from one specimen sequenced in a study of blood T cell repertoires in COVID-19. Repertoires were generated with immunoSEQ multiplex PCR, while TCRdb's copy carries only in-frame clones and drops some. The data contain about 180,000 clones, roughly 78% of them singletons. Sequenced: peripheral blood. The source is a man aged 65 to 85 with active or convalescent COVID-19.

This clone appeared a single time. V is TRBV2 and J is TRBJ2-1; TRBD2 agrees at 11 bases. CDR3 length: 16 residues. Trimming removed 5 bases from V and 3 bases from J; junction bases left unmatched: 6. Germline loops: CDR1 SNHLY, CDR2 FYNNEI. CDR3 sequence (DNA): TGTGCCAGCAGTTCCCTAGCGGGAGGCCTCTACAATGAGCAGTTCTTC. This sequence encodes CASSSLAGGLYNEQFF.

The chain has TRBV5-1 and TRBJ2-5; no clear D gene. This CDR3 contains 14 residues. Germline CDR1 and CDR2: SGHRS and YFSETQ. Trimming took 2 bases from V and 5 from J, leaving 13 bases between them. This CDR3 reads CASSFSQVLETQYF. As DNA, the CDR3 is TGCGCCAGCAGCTTCTCCCAGGTTCTGGAGACCCAGTACTTC.

J is TRBJ1-1 and V is TRBV5-1; D is undetermined. Between the trimmed V and J ends, which lost 2 bases and 7 bases, there was a span of 12 bases. Germline V gives CDR1 SGHRS, CDR2 YFSETQ. The CDR3 runs 13 residues. CDR3 residues: CASSLSIGGEAFF. The DNA of the CDR3 is TGCGCCAGCAGCTTAAGTATCGGCGGTGAAGCTTTCTTT.

The rearrangement uses TRBV7-2 and TRBJ2-3; 7 bases line up with TRBD2. This CDR3 is 14 amino acids long. Losses at the gene ends were 1 base for V and 4 bases for J; bases not matched to a gene: 2. Germline V gives CDR1 SGHTA, CDR2 FQGNSA. The CDR3 loop reads CASSLVAGPDTQYF. CDR3 in DNA: TGTGCCAGCAGCTTAGTAGCGGGCCCAGATACGCAGTATTTT.

The chain links TRBV6-5 to TRBJ2-5, with unresolved D. The germline V gene has CDR1 MNHEY and CDR2 SVGAGI. The CDR3 length is 14 residues. V was clipped by 5 bases and J by 3 bases, with 13 bases between them. Written as DNA, the CDR3 is TGTGCCAGCAGTCTACGAGGTGTCGAAGAGACCCAGTACTTC. Translation: CASSLRGVEETQYF.

This chain joins TRBV4-2 and TRBJ2-1, with 9 positions matching TRBD2. Germline lookup yields CDR1 LGHNA and CDR2 YNFKEQ. The CDR3 spans 15 residues. V gave up 5 bases and J gave up 3 bases; unmatched junction bases: 5. The CDR3 DNA sequence: TGTGCCAGCAGCGACCCTAGCGGGATCTACAATGAGCAGTTCTTC. Translation gives CASSDPSGIYNEQFF.

This chain uses TRBV5-1 with TRBJ2-5; D gene uncertain. V lost 1 base to trimming and J lost 2 bases, with 9 bases between them. This CDR3 region has 14 residues. Germline V lookup: CDR1 SGHRS, CDR2 YFSETQ. The CDR3, as DNA: TGCGCCAGCAGCTTGTCGGGTGGTCAAGAGACCCAGTACTTC. Translated: CASSLSGGQETQYF. The variable domain in full, completed from reference TRBV5-1 and TRBJ2-5, reads KAGVTQTPRYLIKTRGQQVTLSCSPISGHRSVSWYQQTPGQGLQFLFEYFSETQRNKGNFPGRFSGRQFSNSRSEMNVSTLELGDSALYLCASSLSGGQETQYFGPGTRLLVL.

The chain combines TRBV18 with TRBJ1-6; 8 bases are shared with TRBD1. V lost 2 bases, J lost 9 bases, and 9 bases stayed unmatched. CDR1 and CDR2 from the germline V gene are KGHSH and LQKENI. CDR3 length equals 16 residues. The CDR3 loop reads CASSPKDRVDASPLHF. In DNA form, the CDR3 reads TGTGCCAGCTCACCAAAGGACAGGGTGGACGCTTCACCCCTCCACTTT.

The V call is TRBV9, the J call TRBJ1-2, with D possibly matching TRBD1 (5 bases). Trimming removed 3 bases from V and 0 bases from J, with 15 bases in between. The CDR3 is 16 residues long. Germline V CDR1 and CDR2: SGDLS, YYNGEE. CDR3 region: CASSAGGTQANYGYTF. Here the CDR3 DNA reads TGTGCCAGCAGCGCCGGGGGTACACAAGCTAACTATGGCTACACCTTC.

There are a few counts of this clone. This rearrangement joins TRBV6-1 to TRBJ2-5, with TRBD2 matching 9 bases. Germline V gives CDR1 MNHNS, CDR2 SASEGT. With 3 bases clipped from V and 3 bases from J, the junction kept 5 bases outside the gene matches. The CDR3 runs to 15 residues. DNA for the CDR3: TGTGCCAGCAGTGACCCCGTAGCGGGGGAAGAGACCCAGTACTTC. It encodes CASSDPVAGEETQYF.

V is TRBV24-1 and J is TRBJ1-3, with 7 bases identical to TRBD1. Trimming at V came to 7 bases and at J to 4 bases, leaving 12 bases not matched to a gene. The CDR3 loop spans 16 amino acids. CDR1 is KGHDR, CDR2 SFDVKD, per germline. CDR3 residues: CATRGVNRGAGNTIYF. CDR3 sequence (DNA): TGTGCCACCAGGGGCGTAAACAGGGGAGCAGGAAACACCATATATTTT.

This chain joins TRBV18 and TRBJ2-5; D unclear. This CDR3 region has 13 residues. The germline V gene has CDR1 KGHSH and CDR2 LQKENI. V was cut by 0 bases and J by 3 bases, with 5 bases left in between. DNA for the CDR3: TGTGCCAGCTCACCACCCAGTGAAGAGACCCAGTACTTC. Translating gives CASSPPSEETQYF.

The V gene is TRBV5-1, the J gene TRBJ2-7; 9 bases are shared with TRBD2. Germline CDR1 and CDR2: SGHRS and YFSETQ. The CDR3 totals 15 residues. J was trimmed by 3 bases and V by 5 bases; bases with no gene match: 9. For the CDR3, the DNA is TGCGCCAGCAGTCCAGGGACTAGCACTCTCTACGAGCAGTACTTC. Its translation is CASSPGTSTLYEQYF.

V gene TRBV5-4 combines with J gene TRBJ2-1; TRBD2 matches at 9 bases. From germline, CDR1 is SGHNT and CDR2 YYREEE (reference sequence). V shed 0 bases and J 7 bases; nucleotides not matched to a gene: 5. The CDR3 has 15 amino acids. CDR3 sequence: CASSLVAGASNEQFF. Written as DNA, the CDR3 is TGTGCCAGCAGCTTGGTAGCGGGAGCTAGTAATGAGCAGTTCTTC.

J is TRBJ1-1 and V is TRBV5-1; 8 nucleotides match TRBD1. The trim removed 2 bases at V and 5 bases at J, leaving 5 bases unmatched. The germline V gene encodes CDR1 SGHRS and CDR2 YFSETQ. The CDR3 runs 14 residues. The CDR3 sequence: CASSFQGALTEAFF. The CDR3 DNA reads as TGCGCCAGCAGCTTTCAGGGGGCGTTGACTGAAGCTTTCTTT.

As DNA, the CDR3 is TGTGCCAGCAGCTTGGGGGGGGGAAGTCTTGTTCCCTACGAGCAGTACTTC. Its translation is CASSLGGGSLVPYEQYF. The V gene is TRBV5-8, the J gene TRBJ2-7, with 7 bases identical to TRBD2. From germline, CDR1 is SGHTS and CDR2 YDEGEE. V was pared by 0 bases and J by 2 bases, with 11 bases of the junction left unmatched. CDR3 length: 17 amino acids. The variable domain in full, with the rest retrieved from reference TRBV5-8 and TRBJ2-7, is EAGVTQSPTHLIKTRGQQATLRCSPISGHTSVYWYQQALGLGLQFLLWYDEGEERNRGNFPPRFSGRQFPNYSSELNVNALELEDSALYLCASSLGGGSLVPYEQYFGPGTRLTVT.

This clone was counted a few times. V usage is TRBV7-8 and J usage is TRBJ1-3, with 8 bases that match TRBD1. The CDR3 sequence is 16 residues long. Looked up from germline, CDR1 is SGHVS and CDR2 is FQNEAQ. Trimming cost V 5 bases and J 4 bases; bases outside gene matches: 10. The CDR3 sequence is CASSNQDREIGNTIYF. CDR3 coding DNA: TGTGCCAGCAGCAACCAGGACAGGGAGATAGGAAACACCATATATTTT.

CDR3 sequence: CASSVGRQGAGYEQYF. In DNA, the CDR3 is TGTGCCAGCAGCGTAGGGAGACAGGGGGCAGGCTACGAGCAGTACTTC. The chain recombines TRBV9 with TRBJ2-7; 10 bases are a match to TRBD1. J lost 3 bases, V lost 0 bases, and 6 bases had no gene match. The CDR3 covers 16 residues. Germline V gene data show CDR1 as SGDLS and CDR2 as YYNGEE.

The chain couples TRBV7-2 to TRBJ2-3; 11 nucleotides line up with TRBD2. The germline gives CDR1 SGHTA, CDR2 FQGNSA. The CDR3 consists of 15 residues. Trimming took 5 bases from V and 4 from J; bases not matched to a gene: 5. For the CDR3, the DNA is TGTGCCAGCAGCATACCGGGACTAGCGGCAGATACGCAGTATTTT. Protein sequence: CASSIPGLAADTQYF.

The chain is built from TRBV29-1 and TRBJ1-2; no firm D call. The CDR3 extends over 13 amino acids. Germline V gene lookup returns CDR1 SQVTM and CDR2 ANQGSEA. Trimming took off 4 bases at V and 8 bases at J, with 17 bases between the two ends. The CDR3 protein is CSVGGISEGGYTF. The CDR3 nucleotides read TGCAGCGTTGGAGGAATTTCAGAAGGCGGCTACACCTTC.

This sequence joins TRBV12-5 and TRBJ1-1; TRBD1 is a possible D gene (5 bases). CDR3 length equals 14 residues. Germline V CDR1 and CDR2: LGHNT, FRNRAP. Trimming pared 1 base from V and 3 bases from J, leaving 9 bases between. The CDR3 spells CASGLGGWDTEAFF. CDR3 in DNA: TGTGCTAGTGGTTTGGGGGGCTGGGACACTGAAGCTTTCTTT.

The genes are TRBV4-2 and TRBJ2-3, with 9 bases that match TRBD2. The CDR3 is made up of 17 amino acids. The V gene end was trimmed by 1 base and the J gene end by 8 bases; junction bases not matched to a gene: 13. Germline V gives CDR1 LGHNA, CDR2 YNFKEQ. CDR3 loop: CASSQVGGGGVQGTQYF. CDR3 in DNA: TGTGCCAGCAGCCAAGTGGGCGGCGGGGGGGTTCAGGGTACGCAGTATTTT.

V gene TRBV5-1 combines with J gene TRBJ1-2, with 8 bases that match TRBD1. This CDR3 contains 15 residues. V trimming: 6 bases; J trimming: 5 bases; junction bases outside the gene matches: 12. The V gene's germline CDR1 is SGHRS and CDR2 YFSETQ. The CDR3 DNA sequence: TGCGCCAGCACTCCTACGGGGACAGGCTTATATGGCTACACCTTC. Translation gives CASTPTGTGLYGYTF.

The rearrangement joins TRBV7-3 to TRBJ1-1; 8 nucleotides line up with TRBD1. The CDR3 is made up of 14 amino acids. V shed 7 bases and J 1 base; nucleotides not matched to a gene: 5. Per the germline V gene, CDR1 is SGHTA and CDR2 is FQGTGA. CDR3 sequence (DNA): TGTGCCAGCACCCCTGACAGGGGGAACACTGAAGCTTTCTTT. Encoded protein: CASTPDRGNTEAFF.

V usage is TRBV5-5 and J usage is TRBJ2-5; no firm D call. Between the trimmed V and J ends, which lost 0 bases and 3 bases, there was a span of 9 bases. Germline values: CDR1 SGHKS, CDR2 YYEKEE (reference sequence). This CDR3 has 14 residues. The CDR3 here is CASSLAPVEETQYF. The CDR3 DNA follows: TGTGCCAGCAGCTTGGCCCCCGTAGAAGAGACCCAGTACTTC.

This clone was observed a handful of times. The chain employs TRBV30 and TRBJ2-1; D is possibly TRBD2 (5 bases). The ends were cut back, 4 bases at V and 5 bases at J, with 12 bases in the middle. CDR1 and CDR2 from the germline V gene are GTSNPN and SVGIG (reference sequence). This CDR3 spans 13 amino acids. The CDR3 protein is CAWTGFPHNEQFF. The DNA of the CDR3 is TGTGCCTGGACGGGATTTCCCCACAATGAGCAGTTCTTC. The full variable domain, with the rest looked up from reference TRBV30 and TRBJ2-1, is SQTIHQWPATLVQPVGSPLSLECTVEGTSNPNLYWYRQAAGRGLQLLFYSVGIGQISSEVPQNLSASRPQDRQFILSSKKLLLSDSGFYLCAWTGFPHNEQFFGPGTRLTVL.

The chain couples TRBV6-5 to TRBJ1-1, with TRBD1 identical over 11 bases. The CDR3 is 14 residues long. V was clipped by 7 bases and J by 5 bases; unmatched bases: 6. Looked up from germline, CDR1 is MNHEY and CDR2 is SVGAGI. CDR3: CASIRGQGATEAFF. The CDR3 DNA reads TGTGCCAGCATTCGCGGACAGGGGGCAACTGAAGCTTTCTTT.